This TCR beta chain derives from a study of blood T cell repertoires in COVID-19. Study information: The origin of the acute and convalescent COVID-19 samples was the United States, Italy and Spain. PBMCs, B-cell-depleted T cells, or T cells were the source of the cDNA or gDNA that made up the material.

Under the authors' procedure: Amplification with reference gene primers provided the estimates of nucleated cell counts. The table came from immunoSEQ multiplex PCR; TCRdb's copy has only in-frame clones and leaves some out. The V and J calls and clone size come from that table; D and trimming were worked out from the DNA. Of over 120,000 clones in the sample, approximately 80% were seen once. The CDR3 runs 13 residues. In germline, CDR1 is SGHVS, CDR2 FQNEAQ. The ends lost 5 bases at V and 8 bases at J; junction bases unmatched: 3. The source of this sequence is a man aged 70-80 years who had recovered from COVID-19. This rearrangement joins TRBV7-8 to TRBJ1-4; 9 positions match TRBD1. Sequenced material: peripheral blood. The CDR3 nucleotides read TGTGCCAGCAGCCTAGGACAGGGGGAAAAACTGTTTTTT. Its translation: CASSLGQGEKLFF.